The clone carrying this T cell receptor beta chain was seen a few times. Antigen: not known. This specimen comes from a study of T-cell memory formation after mild COVID-19. Study information: Clustering of TCRs was largely donor specific.

Study-wide results and limits: SARS-CoV-2 specificity was not confirmed for second-wave clones peaking on day 37. Researchers found some responding clones in pre-infection memory, a sign that cross-reactive memory joined.

5'RACE with constant-segment primers built TCRalpha and TCRbeta cDNA libraries with UMIs. TCRdb re-analysed the 5' RACE reads in MiXCR, keeping a single row per CDR3 protein. This table has a few hundred thousand distinct CDR3 sequences, approximately 15% appearing once. Germline lookup yields CDR1 DFQATT and CDR2 SNEGSKA (reference sequence). V lost 5 bases and J 5 bases, leaving 18 bases between the germline ends. The length of the CDR3 is 14 residues. Source material: PBMCs or a T cell subset sorted from them (not recorded which). The TCR originated in a man between 18 and 35 years old who had mild COVID-19 (a few samples of this study predate the infection). Cell type and time point are not known. The chain links TRBV20-1 to TRBJ2-5; D is perhaps TRBD2 (6 bases). CDR3 region: CSAPPPGSVETQYF. Written as DNA, the CDR3 is TGCAGTGCTCCCCCGCCCGGGAGCGTGGAGACCCAGTACTTC.